This TCR beta chain was sequenced for a study of blood T cells in healthy people across ages. Germline loops: CDR1 SEHNR, CDR2 FQNEAQ (reference sequence). V shed 1 base and J shed 5 bases, with 8 bases lying between them. The CDR3 sequence is 13 residues long. Each sample yielded at least 6 million isolated PBMCs. Primed by a sample-barcoded 5' primer and a J-beta primer mix, a second PCR proceeded for roughly 6 to 12 cycles. Via MiXCR, TCRdb re-called the 5' RACE reads, giving one row per CDR3 protein. The sample carries fewer than 750,000 distinct CDR3 sequences, about 50% recorded once. V is TRBV7-9 and J is TRBJ2-5, with a possible D match to TRBD1 (5 bases). Sequencing was done on a sample of blood. The receptor comes from a woman older than 75 in good health. The chain's CDR3 is CASSLVGAETQYF. CDR3 bases: TGTGCCAGCAGCTTAGTTGGGGCGGAGACCCAGTACTTC.